Here is one T cell receptor (beta chain) with its context. The record originates from a study of control samples from healthy donors and cancer patients. Sequencing used immunoSEQ multiplex PCR; TCRdb keeps in-frame clones, though not all of them. The data contain about 150,000 clones, just under 95% of them singletons. The CDR3 consists of 15 residues. J was trimmed by 5 bases and V by 0 bases; bases with no gene match: 5. Germline values: CDR1 SGHVS, CDR2 FQNEAQ. The chain is built from TRBV7-8 and TRBJ1-2; 8 nucleotides agree with TRBD1. The clonotype comes from a man between 40 and 49 years old in good health. Sequenced: blood. The CDR3 DNA reads as TGTGCCAGCAGCTTAGCGGGTACAGGGGGGTATGGCTACACCTTC. Amino acid sequence: CASSLAGTGGYGYTF.